A single sample gave rise to the 23 T cell receptor beta chains below, sequenced in a study of cytomegalovirus exposure and HLA in healthy donors. Only in-frame clones appear in the TCRdb table, and some are missing; sequencing was by immunoSEQ multiplex PCR. The table shows approximately 88,000 clones, with approximately 96% occurring only once. The material sequenced was PBMCs. These receptors all come from a woman between 18 and 29 years old in good health and CMV-seronegative.

Here the CDR3 DNA reads TGTGCCAGCAGCCCAGTGGGGATCTTAAACCAGGGCTATGGCTACACCTTC. Protein product: CASSPVGILNQGYGYTF. This chain links TRBV7-7 with TRBJ1-2; D might be TRBD1 (5 bases). Trimming shortened V by 5 bases and J by 4 bases, and 23 bases separated the two germline ends. CDR1 and CDR2 (germline): SSHAT, FNYEAQ (reference sequence). The CDR3 contains 17 residues.

The CDR3 protein is CASSIGVQLGYEQYF. DNA of the CDR3: TGTGCCAGCAGTATAGGGGTACAGCTGGGCTACGAGCAGTACTTC. The J gene is TRBJ2-5, the V gene TRBV7-2; a weak D match, TRBD1 (5 bases). Judging by the DNA end, TRBJ2-7 fits better; the J call may be wrong. The CDR3 extends over 15 amino acids. CDR1 SGHTA and CDR2 FQGNSA come from the germline V gene.

The chain employs TRBV27 and TRBJ1-2; 9 nucleotides match TRBD1. There are 15 residues in the CDR3. CDR1 is MNHEY, CDR2 SMNVEV, per germline (reference sequence). V was pared by 3 bases and J by 4 bases, with 6 bases of the junction left unmatched. This chain's CDR3 is CASSFGRDRVYGYTF. CDR3 in DNA: TGTGCCAGCAGTTTTGGCCGGGACAGGGTCTATGGCTACACCTTC.

This chain joins TRBV4-1 and TRBJ2-5; D is ambiguous. Trimming pared 1 base from V and 3 bases from J, leaving 18 bases between. The CDR3 covers 17 residues. Germline-derived CDR1 and CDR2 are MGHRA and YSYEKL. CDR3 DNA: TGCGCCAGCAGCCAAGCAGCGCCCCCGGATCCCAAAGAGACCCAGTACTTC. It is translated as CASSQAAPPDPKETQYF.

The genes are TRBV9 and TRBJ2-1; 8 nucleotides agree with TRBD2. Unmatched junction bases numbered 7, after V lost 0 bases and J lost 8 bases. Germline loops: CDR1 SGDLS, CDR2 YYNGEE. The CDR3 totals 15 residues. CDR3 nucleotide sequence: TGTGCCAGCAGCGTAGTCGGGAGGGCTTTAGATGAGCAGTTCTTC. The encoded protein is CASSVVGRALDEQFF. The full variable domain, in which reference TRBV9 and TRBJ2-1 provide the parts outside the CDR3, is DSGVTQTPKHLITATGQRVTLRCSPRSGDLSVYWYQQSLDQGLQFLIQYYNGEERAKGNILERFSAQQFPDLHSELNLSSLELGDSALYFCASSVVGRALDEQFFGPGTRLTVL.

The chain links TRBV27 to TRBJ2-1; D may be TRBD2 (5 bases). With 0 bases removed from V and 3 bases from J, the gap between germline ends came to 9 bases. The germline CDR1 and CDR2 sequences are MNHEY and SMNVEV (reference sequence). The CDR3 has 15 amino acids. The DNA of the CDR3 is TGTGCCAGCAGTTTATCGGGGAGCGACTACAATGAGCAGTTCTTC. Protein sequence: CASSLSGSDYNEQFF.

This chain uses TRBV6-5 with TRBJ1-3, with D possibly being TRBD1 (6 bases). V was trimmed by 5 bases and J by 0 bases, leaving 11 bases between them. The CDR3 covers 15 residues. Germline V gene sequence: CDR1 MNHEY, CDR2 SVGAGI. CDR3 loop: CASSKGGVSGNTIYF. As DNA, the CDR3 is TGTGCCAGCAGTAAGGGGGGGGTCTCTGGAAACACCATATATTTT.

This clone was detected once. The rearrangement joins TRBV27 to TRBJ2-1, with TRBD2 matching over 9 bases. The CDR3 is 15 amino acids. Germline CDR1 MNHEY, CDR2 SMNVEV (reference sequence). V shed 5 bases, J shed 4 bases, and the junction held 6 bases outside the gene matches. This CDR3 reads CASSHRLAVYNEQFF. CDR3 bases: TGTGCCAGCAGTCATCGACTAGCGGTATACAATGAGCAGTTCTTC.

The CDR3 spells CASLGLAGHNEQFF. DNA for the CDR3: TGTGCCAGCCTAGGACTAGCGGGACACAATGAGCAGTTCTTC. V usage is TRBV2 and J usage is TRBJ2-1; TRBD2 matches at 12 bases. Unmatched junction bases numbered 4, after V lost 8 bases and J lost 5 bases. This CDR3 has 14 amino acids. Germline V gene lookup returns CDR1 SNHLY and CDR2 FYNNEI.

The chain combines TRBV19 with TRBJ1-2; 7 nucleotides line up with TRBD1. With 1 base clipped from V and 7 bases from J, the junction kept 6 bases outside the gene matches. CDR3 size: 14 residues. Germline CDR1 and CDR2: LNHDA and SQIVND (reference sequence). The CDR3 nucleotides read TGTGCCAGTAGTATAGTAGAGGGGGCGGCTGGCTACACCTTC. Amino acids: CASSIVEGAAGYTF. The full variable domain, with the rest looked up from reference TRBV19 and TRBJ1-2, is DGGITQSPKYLFRKEGQNVTLSCEQNLNHDAMYWYRQDPGQGLRLIYYSQIVNDFQKGDIAEGYSVSREKKESFPLTVTSAQKNPTAFYLCASSIVEGAAGYTFGSGTRLTVV.

This chain uses TRBV11-2 with TRBJ2-3; D is unresolved. Trimming removed 0 bases from V and 2 bases from J, with 15 bases in between. The V gene's germline CDR1 is SGHAT and CDR2 FQNNGV. This CDR3 contains 17 residues. Here the CDR3 reads CASSLDLYVYDTDTQYF. CDR3 coding DNA: TGTGCCAGCAGCTTAGATCTATACGTTTATGACACAGATACGCAGTATTTT.

The chain links TRBV27 to TRBJ2-1; 7 bases match TRBD2. V trimming: 5 bases; J trimming: 6 bases; junction bases outside the gene matches: 10. This CDR3 contains 15 residues. The germline gives CDR1 MNHEY, CDR2 SMNVEV (reference sequence). The CDR3 DNA sequence: TGTGCCAGCAGTCCCCGGACTAGTTTCGGCAATGAGCAGTTCTTC. This translates into CASSPRTSFGNEQFF.

The chain uses TRBV5-1 and TRBJ2-1; 8 bases map to TRBD2. The CDR3 covers 18 residues. V shed 3 bases, J shed 4 bases, and the junction held 15 bases outside the gene matches. From germline, CDR1 is SGHRS and CDR2 YFSETQ. This CDR3 is CASSSSGSVPYWYNEQFF. The DNA for the CDR3 is TGCGCCAGCAGCTCGAGCGGGAGTGTACCCTACTGGTACAATGAGCAGTTCTTC.

The chain links TRBV11-2 to TRBJ2-2; no clear D. V was pared by 5 bases and J by 10 bases, with 8 bases between. The CDR3 contains 11 residues. Germline loops: CDR1 SGHAT, CDR2 FQNNGV. CDR3 DNA: TGTGCCAGCAGCCCCACTGTGGAGCTGTTTTTT. This codes for CASSPTVELFF.

The chain recombines TRBV27 with TRBJ1-4; TRBD1 is a possible D gene (5 bases). V was shortened by 6 bases and J by 7 bases, with 21 bases between the two germline ends. This CDR3 comprises 16 residues. Germline V gene sequence: CDR1 MNHEY, CDR2 SMNVEV (reference sequence). CDR3 region: CASSLNGRRGGEKLFF. The CDR3 region has the DNA TGTGCCAGCAGCCTAAACGGGAGAAGGGGCGGTGAAAAACTGTTTTTT.

The sample holds one count of this clone. The gene calls are TRBV5-4 and TRBJ2-1, with D possibly TRBD2 on 6 matching bases. V gave up 3 bases and J gave up 10 bases, with 23 bases separating them. This CDR3 is built from 16 residues. Germline loops: CDR1 SGHNT, CDR2 YYREEE (reference sequence). The CDR3 reads CASSSFGAGTPGEQFF. CDR3 nucleotides: TGTGCCAGCAGCTCTTTTGGTGCGGGGACCCCGGGGGAGCAGTTCTTC. The full variable domain, rest sourced from reference TRBV5-4 and TRBJ2-1, is ETGVTQSPTHLIKTRGQQVTLRCSSQSGHNTVSWYQQALGQGPQFIFQYYREEENGRGNFPPRFSGLQFPNYSSELNVNALELDDSALYLCASSSFGAGTPGEQFFGPGTRLTVL.

The chain recombines TRBV6-1 with TRBJ2-7, with 10 bases that match TRBD1. The germline V gene encodes CDR1 MNHNS and CDR2 SASEGT. This CDR3 has 13 amino acids. J was trimmed by 6 bases and V by 8 bases; bases with no gene match: 7. In DNA, the CDR3 is TGTGCCAGCCCGGGGGACAGGGGCCTCGAGCAGTACTTC. Translating it yields CASPGDRGLEQYF.

The chain joins TRBV9 to TRBJ2-7; no clear D gene. Germline lookup yields CDR1 SGDLS and CDR2 YYNGEE. This CDR3 has 13 amino acids. The ends were cut back, 4 bases at V and 2 bases at J, with 10 bases in the middle. The CDR3 here is CASSPDTTYEQYF. The CDR3 DNA reads as TGTGCCAGCAGCCCTGACACGACCTACGAGCAGTACTTC.

The chain combines TRBV9 with TRBJ2-1, with TRBD2 matching over 9 bases. The V gene's germline CDR1 is SGDLS and CDR2 YYNGEE. Trimming took 2 bases from V and 9 from J; bases not matched to a gene: 9. This CDR3 has 15 residues. The CDR3: CASSVWGSGSGEQFF. CDR3 coding DNA: TGTGCCAGCAGCGTCTGGGGTAGCGGGAGTGGTGAGCAGTTCTTC.

V is TRBV4-1 and J is TRBJ2-7; possible D gene TRBD2, 5 bases. The V and J ends lost 5 bases and 3 bases respectively, with 8 bases between them. CDR3 length: 12 residues. CDR1 is MGHRA and CDR2 is YSYEKL in the germline V gene. DNA of the CDR3: TGCGCCAGCAGCTCCGCGGGCTACGAGCAGTACTTC. Translated, it gives CASSSAGYEQYF.

The V call is TRBV18, the J call TRBJ2-7; no clear D gene. V shed 3 bases and J shed 4 bases, with 13 bases lying between them. CDR1 KGHSH and CDR2 LQKENI come from the germline V gene. The CDR3 contains 14 residues. The CDR3 DNA reads TGTGCCAGCTCACCTACCTCGGCACAGTACGAGCAGTACTTC. Amino acid sequence: CASSPTSAQYEQYF. Drawing the rest from reference TRBV18 and TRBJ2-7, the complete variable domain is NAGVMQNPRHLVRRRGQEARLRCSPMKGHSHVYWYRQLPEEGLKFMVYLQKENIIDESGMPKERFSAEFPKEGPSILRIQQVVRGDSAAYFCASSPTSAQYEQYFGPGTRLTVT.

The chain recombines TRBV6-1 with TRBJ2-7, with TRBD2 identical over 9 bases. V was clipped by 6 bases and J by 2 bases; unmatched bases: 5. CDR1 and CDR2 (germline): MNHNS, SASEGT. This CDR3 has 14 amino acids. The chain's CDR3 is CASSPTSGPYEQYF. The CDR3 DNA reads TGTGCCAGCAGCCCGACTAGCGGTCCCTACGAGCAGTACTTC.

V is TRBV7-9 and J is TRBJ2-3, with 14 bases matching TRBD2. The CDR3 spans 15 residues. Germline CDR1 reads SEHNR; CDR2 reads FQNEAQ (reference sequence). V lost 5 bases and J lost 6; bases outside the gene matches: 4. CDR3 DNA sequence: TGTGCCAGCAGCCTAGGACTAGCGGGAGGCGATACGCAGTATTTT. The encoded protein is CASSLGLAGGDTQYF.